The 15 T cell receptor beta chains below were found in one sample sequenced in a study of CD8 T cells in Susac syndrome. Reverse transcription used about 0.45 to 1 ug RNA and random hexamers. TCRdb independently ran MiXCR on the immunoSEQ multiplex PCR reads; one entry per CDR3 protein. The sample includes 150,000 to 200,000 distinct CDR3 sequences, about 94% of them seen just once. Sequencing was carried out using CD4+ T cells from PBMCs. Source of these receptors: a human donor in good health.

The chain uses TRBV12-3 or TRBV12-4 and TRBJ2-3; perhaps TRBD1 as D (5 bases). V dropped 3 bases and J dropped 4 bases, with 11 bases sitting between them. The CDR3 runs to 14 residues. Here the CDR3 DNA reads TGTGCCAGCAGTTTGGGCAGGGCCTCAGATACGCAGTATTTT. Translated: CASSLGRASDTQYF.

J is TRBJ2-3 and V is TRBV3-1, with a tentative D call TRBD2 (7 bases). V was pared by 3 bases and J by 4 bases, with 14 bases between. Germline V CDR1 and CDR2: LGHDT, YNNKEL (reference sequence). This CDR3 spans 15 amino acids. Here the CDR3 DNA reads TGTGCCAGCAGCCATCGGGGGGCGCAACCAGATACGCAGTATTTT. As protein: CASSHRGAQPDTQYF.

The rearrangement uses TRBV12-3 or TRBV12-4 and TRBJ2-6; D is tentatively TRBD1 or TRBD2 (5 bases each). V dropped 3 bases and J dropped 4 bases, with 10 bases sitting between them. CDR3 length: 15 amino acids. The CDR3, as DNA: TGTGCCAGCAGTTTCGGGACGGGAGGGGCCAACGTCCTGACTTTC. Its protein is CASSFGTGGANVLTF.

The gene calls are TRBV9 and TRBJ2-7; D gene uncertain. The CDR3 covers 13 residues. From germline, CDR1 is SGDLS and CDR2 YYNGEE. V lost 4 bases and J lost 7, with 15 bases in between. CDR3 amino acids: CASSSSTSLEQYF. CDR3 coding DNA: TGTGCCAGCAGCTCTAGTACGAGTTTGGAGCAGTACTTC.

This clonotype was observed a single time. The chain links TRBV7-2 to TRBJ1-2; 9 bases agree with TRBD1. From germline, CDR1 is SGHTA and CDR2 FQGNSA. V dropped 5 bases and J dropped 4; count of bases not matched to a gene: 11. CDR3 length: 16 residues. The CDR3 DNA reads TGTGCCAGCAGCGGTGCGGGGACAGGGACGATCTATGGCTACACCTTC. Amino acids: CASSGAGTGTIYGYTF.

The gene calls are TRBV3-1 and TRBJ2-5, with D hard to call. Looked up from germline, CDR1 is LGHDT and CDR2 is YNNKEL (reference sequence). The CDR3 has 15 residues. Trimming removed 0 bases from V and 12 bases from J, with 20 bases in between. CDR3 region: CASSQDRRPDHLKYF. The CDR3 DNA reads as TGTGCCAGCAGCCAAGACCGGCGGCCCGACCACCTTAAGTACTTC.

This chain uses TRBV12-3 or TRBV12-4 with TRBJ1-1; D is uncertain. V was cut by 1 base and J by 7 bases, with 7 bases left in between. The CDR3 runs to 12 residues. CDR3 loop: CASSLVGIEAFF. In DNA form, the CDR3 reads TGTGCCAGCAGTTTAGTAGGGATTGAAGCTTTCTTT.

V is TRBV29-1 and J is TRBJ1-2; 10 bases fit TRBD1. The CDR3 has 15 amino acids. Unmatched junction bases numbered 10, after V lost 8 bases and J lost 1 base. Germline V lookup: CDR1 SQVTM, CDR2 ANQGSEA. CDR3 in DNA: TGCAGCATTACGCCTGGGGACAGGGGTAACTATGGCTACACCTTC. Translated: CSITPGDRGNYGYTF.

J is TRBJ1-2 and V is TRBV9; a possible D gene is TRBD1 (6 bases). The germline V gene has CDR1 SGDLS and CDR2 YYNGEE. This CDR3 comprises 15 residues. V lost 4 bases and J 7 bases, leaving 20 bases between the germline ends. CDR3 amino acids: CASSPDPTGNSGYTF. DNA of the CDR3: TGTGCCAGCAGCCCCGACCCAACAGGGAATAGTGGCTACACCTTC.

The chain couples TRBV12-3 or TRBV12-4 to TRBJ1-2, with D uncertain. Trimming shortened V by 5 bases and J by 8 bases, and 15 bases separated the two germline ends. CDR3 size: 13 residues. CDR3 amino acids: CASSPGGIEGYTF. The CDR3 nucleotides are TGTGCCAGCAGTCCAGGAGGGATCGAGGGCTACACCTTC.

This clonotype occurred once. The chain has TRBV7-9 and TRBJ1-5; D remains unclear. Trimming left V 6 bases short and J 3 bases short, with 9 bases between. CDR1 and CDR2 from the germline V gene are SEHNR and FQNEAQ (reference sequence). This CDR3 is built from 13 residues. The CDR3 protein is CASRKQSNQPQHF. In DNA form, the CDR3 reads TGTGCCAGCAGAAAACAATCCAATCAGCCCCAGCATTTT.

CDR3 nucleotides: TGCAGTGCTAGAGGGGACAACACAGATACGCAGTATTTT. It is translated as CSARGDNTDTQYF. The genes are TRBV20-1 and TRBJ2-3, with D possibly being TRBD1 (6 bases). Germline V gene data show CDR1 as DFQATT and CDR2 as SNEGSKA (reference sequence). The CDR3 is 13 amino acids. V was cut by 1 base and J by 2 bases, with 7 bases left in between.

This CDR3 reads CASSPGTGSSTEAFF. The DNA for the CDR3 is TGTGCCAGCAGCCCCGGGACAGGGTCTAGCACTGAAGCTTTCTTT. The J gene is TRBJ1-1, the V gene TRBV12-3 or TRBV12-4; 9 nucleotides line up with TRBD1. J gave up 4 bases and V 6 bases, and 9 bases lay outside the gene matches. The CDR3 runs to 15 residues.

The chain is built from TRBV18 and TRBJ1-1; D gene uncertain. Trimming shortened V by 3 bases and J by 5 bases, and 7 bases separated the two germline ends. The germline CDR1 and CDR2 sequences are KGHSH and LQKENI. The CDR3 totals 12 residues. For the CDR3, the DNA is TGTGCCAGCTCACCGTCGAGTACTGAAGCTTTCTTT. Residues: CASSPSSTEAFF.

The rearrangement links TRBV12-3 or TRBV12-4 to TRBJ2-7; the D is unclear. V lost 3 bases and J lost 6, with 12 bases in between. The CDR3 is made up of 13 amino acids. The CDR3 loop reads CASSFSAAAEQYF. CDR3 coding DNA: TGTGCCAGCAGTTTTTCAGCCGCCGCCGAGCAGTACTTC.